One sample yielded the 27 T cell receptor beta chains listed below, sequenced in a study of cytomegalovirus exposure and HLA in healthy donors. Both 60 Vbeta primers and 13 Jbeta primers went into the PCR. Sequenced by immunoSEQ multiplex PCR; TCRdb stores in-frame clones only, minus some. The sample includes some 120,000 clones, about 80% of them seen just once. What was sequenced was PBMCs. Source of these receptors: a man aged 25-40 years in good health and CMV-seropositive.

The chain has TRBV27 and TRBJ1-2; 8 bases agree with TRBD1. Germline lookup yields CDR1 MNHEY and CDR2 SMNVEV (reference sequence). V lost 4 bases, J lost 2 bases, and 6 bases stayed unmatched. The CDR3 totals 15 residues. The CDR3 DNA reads TGTGCCAGCAGTTGGACAGGGCCCCCAAACTATGGCTACACCTTC. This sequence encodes CASSWTGPPNYGYTF.

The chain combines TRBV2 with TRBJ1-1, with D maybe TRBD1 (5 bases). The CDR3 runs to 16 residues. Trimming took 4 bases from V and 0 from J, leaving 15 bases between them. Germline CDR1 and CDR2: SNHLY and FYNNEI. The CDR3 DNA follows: TGTGCCAGCAGTGTAGACAGAGAGTCCATGAACACTGAAGCTTTCTTT. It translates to CASSVDRESMNTEAFF.

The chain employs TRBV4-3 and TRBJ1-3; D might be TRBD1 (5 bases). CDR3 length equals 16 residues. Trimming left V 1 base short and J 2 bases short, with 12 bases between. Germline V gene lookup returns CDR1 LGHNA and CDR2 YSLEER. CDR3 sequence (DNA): TGCGCCAGCAGCCAAGGTGCAAGGGGTACTGGAAACACCATATATTTT. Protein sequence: CASSQGARGTGNTIYF.

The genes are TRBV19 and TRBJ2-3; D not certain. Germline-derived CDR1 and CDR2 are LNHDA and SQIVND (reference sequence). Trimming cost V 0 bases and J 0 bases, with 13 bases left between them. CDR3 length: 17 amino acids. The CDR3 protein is CASSIDALPESTDTQYF. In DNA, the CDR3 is TGTGCCAGTAGTATAGATGCCCTTCCAGAAAGCACAGATACGCAGTATTTT.

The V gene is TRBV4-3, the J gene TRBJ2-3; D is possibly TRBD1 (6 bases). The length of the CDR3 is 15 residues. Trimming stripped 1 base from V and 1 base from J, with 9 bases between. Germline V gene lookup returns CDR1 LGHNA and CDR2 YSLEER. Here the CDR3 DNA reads TGCGCCAGCAGCCAAGGGGGACACCGCACAGATACGCAGTATTTT. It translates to CASSQGGHRTDTQYF.

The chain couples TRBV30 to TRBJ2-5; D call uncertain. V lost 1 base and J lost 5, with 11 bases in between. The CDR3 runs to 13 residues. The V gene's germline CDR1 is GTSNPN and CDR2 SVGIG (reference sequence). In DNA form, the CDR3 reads TGTGCCTGGAGTGGGGTTAGCAAGGAGACCCAGTACTTC. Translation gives CAWSGVSKETQYF.

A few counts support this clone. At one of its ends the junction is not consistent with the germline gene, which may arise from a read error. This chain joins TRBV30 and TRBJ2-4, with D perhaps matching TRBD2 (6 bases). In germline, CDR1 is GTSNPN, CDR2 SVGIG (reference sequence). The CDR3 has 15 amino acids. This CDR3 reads CAWTGLLLAKNSQYF. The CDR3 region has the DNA TGTGCCTGGACCGGACTACTACTAGCCAAAAACAGTCAGTACTTC.

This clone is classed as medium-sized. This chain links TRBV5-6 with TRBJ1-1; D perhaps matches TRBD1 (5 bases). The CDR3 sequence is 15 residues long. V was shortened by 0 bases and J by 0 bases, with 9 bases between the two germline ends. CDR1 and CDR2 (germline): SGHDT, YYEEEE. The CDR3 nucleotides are TGTGCCAGCAGCTTGGGCGGGACGGTGAACACTGAAGCTTTCTTT. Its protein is CASSLGGTVNTEAFF.

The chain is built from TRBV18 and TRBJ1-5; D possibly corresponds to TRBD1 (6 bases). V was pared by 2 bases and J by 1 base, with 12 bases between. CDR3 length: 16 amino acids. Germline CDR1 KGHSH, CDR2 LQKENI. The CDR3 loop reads CASSPGGAKSNQPQHF. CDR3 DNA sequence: TGTGCCAGCTCACCAGGGGGCGCAAAGAGCAATCAGCCCCAGCATTTT. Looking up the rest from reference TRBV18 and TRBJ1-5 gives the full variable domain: NAGVMQNPRHLVRRRGQEARLRCSPMKGHSHVYWYRQLPEEGLKFMVYLQKENIIDESGMPKERFSAEFPKEGPSILRIQQVVRGDSAAYFCASSPGGAKSNQPQHFGDGTRLSIL.

CDR3 DNA sequence: TGTGCCAGCAGTTTAGGGCAGGGGGCGAACTCCTACGAGCAGTACTTC. Its translation is CASSLGQGANSYEQYF. V is TRBV27 and J is TRBJ2-7, with 8 bases that match TRBD1. J gave up 0 bases and V 2 bases, and 6 bases lay outside the gene matches. Looked up from germline, CDR1 is MNHEY and CDR2 is SMNVEV (reference sequence). The length of the CDR3 is 16 residues.

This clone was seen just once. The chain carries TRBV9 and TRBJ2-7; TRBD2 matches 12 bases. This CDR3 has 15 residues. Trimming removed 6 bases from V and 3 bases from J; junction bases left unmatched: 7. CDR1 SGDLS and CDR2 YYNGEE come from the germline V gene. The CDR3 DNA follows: TGTGCCAGCAACCCCGGACTAGCGGGAAACTACGAGCAGTACTTC. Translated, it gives CASNPGLAGNYEQYF.

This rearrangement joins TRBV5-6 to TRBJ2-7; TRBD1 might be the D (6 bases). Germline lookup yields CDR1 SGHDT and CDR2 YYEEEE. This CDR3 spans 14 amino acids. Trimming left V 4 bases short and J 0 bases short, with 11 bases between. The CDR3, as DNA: TGTGCCAGCAGCCTCAGGGGTCCCTCCTACGAGCAGTACTTC. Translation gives CASSLRGPSYEQYF.

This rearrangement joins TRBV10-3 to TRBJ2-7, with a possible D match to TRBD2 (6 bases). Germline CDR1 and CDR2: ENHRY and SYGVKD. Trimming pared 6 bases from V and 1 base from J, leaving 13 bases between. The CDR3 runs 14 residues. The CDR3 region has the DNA TGTGCCATCAGCGATTTAGCGGAATCCTACGAGCAGTACTTC. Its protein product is CAISDLAESYEQYF.

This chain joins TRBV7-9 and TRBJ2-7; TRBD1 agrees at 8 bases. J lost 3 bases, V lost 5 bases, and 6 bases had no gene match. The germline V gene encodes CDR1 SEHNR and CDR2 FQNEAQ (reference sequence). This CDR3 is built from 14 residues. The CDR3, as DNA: TGTGCCAGCAGCCGGGGGACAGGCCACTACGAGCAGTACTTC. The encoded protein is CASSRGTGHYEQYF.

The CDR3 here is CASSLSRDSYGYTF. The CDR3 DNA sequence: TGTGCCAGCAGCTTGTCGCGGGACTCCTATGGCTACACCTTC. The V and J genes are TRBV11-2 and TRBJ1-2; the D gene is possibly TRBD1 (5 bases). Germline loops: CDR1 SGHAT, CDR2 FQNNGV. This CDR3 spans 14 amino acids. Between the trimmed V and J ends, which lost 3 bases and 4 bases, there was a span of 12 bases.

For the CDR3, the DNA is TGTGCCAGCAGTTTATTAGCCGGGACAGGGGGCATTATCAATCAGCCCCAGCATTTT. The encoded protein is CASSLLAGTGGIINQPQHF. The J gene is TRBJ1-5, the V gene TRBV27; 12 bases align to TRBD1. CDR3 size: 19 residues. V was clipped by 1 base and J by 3 bases; unmatched bases: 10. Germline V gene lookup returns CDR1 MNHEY and CDR2 SMNVEV (reference sequence).

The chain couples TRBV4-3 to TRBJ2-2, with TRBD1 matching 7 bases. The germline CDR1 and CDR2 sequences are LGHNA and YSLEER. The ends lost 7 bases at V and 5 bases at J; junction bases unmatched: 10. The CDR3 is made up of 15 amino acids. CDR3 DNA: TGCGCCAGCAACATGGGACAGTCGGGAACCGGGGAGCTGTTTTTT. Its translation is CASNMGQSGTGELFF.

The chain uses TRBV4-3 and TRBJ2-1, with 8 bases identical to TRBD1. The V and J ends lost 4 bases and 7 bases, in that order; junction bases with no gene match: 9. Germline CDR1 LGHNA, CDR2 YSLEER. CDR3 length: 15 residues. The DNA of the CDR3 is TGCGCCAGCAGCCTAGGACAGGGACCAACAAATGAGCAGTTCTTC. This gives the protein CASSLGQGPTNEQFF.

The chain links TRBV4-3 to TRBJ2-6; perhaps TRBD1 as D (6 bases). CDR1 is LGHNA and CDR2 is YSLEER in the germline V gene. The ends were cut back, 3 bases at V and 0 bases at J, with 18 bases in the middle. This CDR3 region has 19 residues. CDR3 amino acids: CASSHPTGQESSGANVLTF. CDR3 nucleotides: TGCGCCAGCAGCCATCCCACAGGGCAGGAAAGCTCTGGGGCCAACGTCCTGACTTTC.

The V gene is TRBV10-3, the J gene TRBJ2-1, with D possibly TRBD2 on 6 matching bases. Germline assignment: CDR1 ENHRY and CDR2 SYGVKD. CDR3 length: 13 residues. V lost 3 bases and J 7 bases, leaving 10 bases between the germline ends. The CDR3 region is CAISELAHNEQFF. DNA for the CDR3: TGTGCCATCAGTGAACTAGCTCATAATGAGCAGTTCTTC.

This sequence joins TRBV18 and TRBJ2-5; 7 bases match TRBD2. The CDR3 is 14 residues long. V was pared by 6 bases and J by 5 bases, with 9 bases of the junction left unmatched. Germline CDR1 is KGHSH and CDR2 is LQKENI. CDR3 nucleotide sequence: TGTGCCAGCTCCCTCGGGGGGAGAGGTGAGACCCAGTACTTC. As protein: CASSLGGRGETQYF.

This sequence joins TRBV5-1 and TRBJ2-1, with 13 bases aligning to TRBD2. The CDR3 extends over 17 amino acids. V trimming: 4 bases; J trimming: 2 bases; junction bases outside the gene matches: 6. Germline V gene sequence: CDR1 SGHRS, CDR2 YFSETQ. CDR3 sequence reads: CASSPGLAGAPYNEQFF. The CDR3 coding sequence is TGCGCCAGCAGCCCCGGACTAGCGGGAGCCCCCTACAATGAGCAGTTCTTC.

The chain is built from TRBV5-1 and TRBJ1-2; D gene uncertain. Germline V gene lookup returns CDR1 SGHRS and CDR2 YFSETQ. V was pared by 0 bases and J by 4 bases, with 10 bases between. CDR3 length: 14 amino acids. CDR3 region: CASSLVSSSYGYTF. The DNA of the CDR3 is TGCGCCAGCAGCTTGGTCTCCAGTTCCTATGGCTACACCTTC.

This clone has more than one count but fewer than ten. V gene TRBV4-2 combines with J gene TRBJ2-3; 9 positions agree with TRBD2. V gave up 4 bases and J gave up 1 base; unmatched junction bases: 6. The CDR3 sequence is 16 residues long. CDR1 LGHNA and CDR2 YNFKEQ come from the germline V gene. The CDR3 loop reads CASSPPSGDGTDTQYF. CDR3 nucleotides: TGTGCCAGCAGCCCCCCTAGCGGGGACGGCACAGATACGCAGTATTTT.

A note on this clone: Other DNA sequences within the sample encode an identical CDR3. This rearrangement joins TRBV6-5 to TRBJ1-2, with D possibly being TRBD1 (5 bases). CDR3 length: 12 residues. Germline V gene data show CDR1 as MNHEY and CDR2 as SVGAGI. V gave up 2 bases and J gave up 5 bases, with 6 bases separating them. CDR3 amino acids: CASSYPGYGYTF. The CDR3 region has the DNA TGTGCCAGCAGTTACCCAGGGTATGGCTACACCTTC.

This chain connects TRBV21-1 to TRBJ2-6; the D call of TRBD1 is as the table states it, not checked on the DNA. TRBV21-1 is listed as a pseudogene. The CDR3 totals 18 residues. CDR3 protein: CASSKLVQGSSGANGLTF. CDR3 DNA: TGTGCCAGCAGCAAACTGGTCCAGGGAAGCTCTGGGGCCAACGGCCTGACTTTC.

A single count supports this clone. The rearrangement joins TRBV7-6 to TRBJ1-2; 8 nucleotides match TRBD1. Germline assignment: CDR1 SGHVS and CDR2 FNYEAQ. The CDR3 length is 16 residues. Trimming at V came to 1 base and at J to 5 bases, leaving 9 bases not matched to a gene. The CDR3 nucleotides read TGTGCCAGCAGCTTAGACCCCGGGACAGGTGGTTATGGCTACACCTTC. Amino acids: CASSLDPGTGGYGYTF.